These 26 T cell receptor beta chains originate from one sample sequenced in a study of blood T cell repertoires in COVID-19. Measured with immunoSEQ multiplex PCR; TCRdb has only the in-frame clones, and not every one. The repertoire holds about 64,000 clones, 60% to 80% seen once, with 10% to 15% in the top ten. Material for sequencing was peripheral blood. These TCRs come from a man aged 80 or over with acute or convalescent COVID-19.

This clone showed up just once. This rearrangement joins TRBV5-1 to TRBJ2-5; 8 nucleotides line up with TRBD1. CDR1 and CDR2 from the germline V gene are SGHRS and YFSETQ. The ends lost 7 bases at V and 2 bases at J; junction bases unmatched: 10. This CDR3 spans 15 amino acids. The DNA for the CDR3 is TGCGCCAGCTCCGACGGACAGGGCAGACAAGAGACCCAGTACTTC. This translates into CASSDGQGRQETQYF.

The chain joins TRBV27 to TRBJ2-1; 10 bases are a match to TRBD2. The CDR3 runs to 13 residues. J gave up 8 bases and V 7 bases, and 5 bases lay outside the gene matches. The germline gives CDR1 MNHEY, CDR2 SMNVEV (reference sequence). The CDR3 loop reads CASTRTSGDEQFF. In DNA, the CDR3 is TGTGCCAGCACCCGGACTAGCGGCGATGAGCAGTTCTTC.

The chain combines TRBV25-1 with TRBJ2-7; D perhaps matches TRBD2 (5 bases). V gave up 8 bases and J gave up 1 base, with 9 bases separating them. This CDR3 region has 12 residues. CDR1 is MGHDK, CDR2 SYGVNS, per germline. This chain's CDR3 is CASGADSYEQYF. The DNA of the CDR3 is TGTGCCAGCGGAGCGGATTCCTACGAGCAGTACTTC.

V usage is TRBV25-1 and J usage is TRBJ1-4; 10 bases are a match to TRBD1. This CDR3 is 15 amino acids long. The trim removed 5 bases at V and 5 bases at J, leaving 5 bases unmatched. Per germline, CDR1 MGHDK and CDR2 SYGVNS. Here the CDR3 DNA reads TGTGCCAGCAGTCTACCGGGACAGGGGAATGAAAAACTGTTTTTT. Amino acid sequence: CASSLPGQGNEKLFF.

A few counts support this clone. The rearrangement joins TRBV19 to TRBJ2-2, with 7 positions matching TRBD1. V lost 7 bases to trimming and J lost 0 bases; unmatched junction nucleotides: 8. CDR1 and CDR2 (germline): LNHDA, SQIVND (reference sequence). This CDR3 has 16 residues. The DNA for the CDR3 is TGTGCCAGTATGAATTTTGGGACAGCGAACACCGGGGAGCTGTTTTTT. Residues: CASMNFGTANTGELFF.

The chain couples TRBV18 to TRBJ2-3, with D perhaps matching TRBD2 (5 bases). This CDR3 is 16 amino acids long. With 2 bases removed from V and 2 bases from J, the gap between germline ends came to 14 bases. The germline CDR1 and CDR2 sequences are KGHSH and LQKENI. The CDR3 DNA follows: TGTGCCAGCTCACCAGAGCAGAGCGGCATCACAGATACGCAGTATTTT. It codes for CASSPEQSGITDTQYF.

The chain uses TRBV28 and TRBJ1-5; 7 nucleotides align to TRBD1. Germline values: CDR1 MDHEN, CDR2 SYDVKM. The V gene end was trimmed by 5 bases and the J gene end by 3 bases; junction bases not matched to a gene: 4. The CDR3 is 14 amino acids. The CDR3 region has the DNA TGTGCCAGCAGTAATACAGGGGTCAATCAGCCCCAGCATTTT. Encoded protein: CASSNTGVNQPQHF.

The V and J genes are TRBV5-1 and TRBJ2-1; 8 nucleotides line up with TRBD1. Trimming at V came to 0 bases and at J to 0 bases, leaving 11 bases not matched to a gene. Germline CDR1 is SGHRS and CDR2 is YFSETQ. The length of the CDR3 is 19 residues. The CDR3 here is CASSLDRGFSASSYNEQFF. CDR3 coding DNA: TGCGCCAGCAGCTTGGACAGGGGGTTTTCAGCAAGCTCCTACAATGAGCAGTTCTTC.

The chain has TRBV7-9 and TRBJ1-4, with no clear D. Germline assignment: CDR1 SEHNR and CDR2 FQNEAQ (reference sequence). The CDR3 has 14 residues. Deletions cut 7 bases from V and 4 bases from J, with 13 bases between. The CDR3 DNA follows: TGTGCCAGCACCGTCTACGGGAGTAATGAAAAACTGTTTTTT. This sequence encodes CASTVYGSNEKLFF.

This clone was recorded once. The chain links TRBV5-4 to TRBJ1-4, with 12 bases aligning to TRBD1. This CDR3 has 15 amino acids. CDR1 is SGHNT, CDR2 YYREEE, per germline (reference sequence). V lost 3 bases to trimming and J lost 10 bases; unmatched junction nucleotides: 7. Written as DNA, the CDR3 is TGTGCCAGCAGCTCAGGGGGACAGGGGGCCAGAAAACTGTTTTTT. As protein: CASSSGGQGARKLFF.

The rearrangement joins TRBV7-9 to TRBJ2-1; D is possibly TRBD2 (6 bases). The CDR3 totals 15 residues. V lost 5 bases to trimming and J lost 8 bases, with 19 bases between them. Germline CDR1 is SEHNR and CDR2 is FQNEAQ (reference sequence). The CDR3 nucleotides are TGTGCCAGCAGCCCTCTCGGAGGGCCGATCGATGAGCAGTTCTTC. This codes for CASSPLGGPIDEQFF.

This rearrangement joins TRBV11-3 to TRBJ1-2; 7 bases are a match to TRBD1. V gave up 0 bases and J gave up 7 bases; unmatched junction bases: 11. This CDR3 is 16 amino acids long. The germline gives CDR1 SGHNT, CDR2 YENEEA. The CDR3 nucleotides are TGTGCCAGCAGCTTAGATTCTATTTACGGGACAGCTGGCTACACCTTC. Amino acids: CASSLDSIYGTAGYTF. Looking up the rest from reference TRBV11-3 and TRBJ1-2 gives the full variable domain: EAGVVQSPRYKIIEKKQPVAFWCNPISGHNTLYWYLQNLGQGPELLIRYENEEAVDDSQLPKDRFSAERLKGVDSTLKIQPAELGDSAVYLCASSLDSIYGTAGYTFGSGTRLTVV.

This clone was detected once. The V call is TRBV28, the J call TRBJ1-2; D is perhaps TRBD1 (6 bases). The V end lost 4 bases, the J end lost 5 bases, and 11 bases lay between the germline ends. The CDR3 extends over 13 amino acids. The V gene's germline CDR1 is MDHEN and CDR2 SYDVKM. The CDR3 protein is CASSSGTHYGYTF. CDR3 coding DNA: TGTGCCAGCAGTTCCGGGACACATTATGGCTACACCTTC.

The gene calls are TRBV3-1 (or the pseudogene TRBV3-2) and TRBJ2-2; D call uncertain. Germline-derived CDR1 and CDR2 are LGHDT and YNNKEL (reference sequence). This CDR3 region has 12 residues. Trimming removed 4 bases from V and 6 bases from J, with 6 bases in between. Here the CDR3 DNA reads TGTGCCAGCAGCCCCTACGCCGGGGAGCTGTTTTTT. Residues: CASSPYAGELFF.

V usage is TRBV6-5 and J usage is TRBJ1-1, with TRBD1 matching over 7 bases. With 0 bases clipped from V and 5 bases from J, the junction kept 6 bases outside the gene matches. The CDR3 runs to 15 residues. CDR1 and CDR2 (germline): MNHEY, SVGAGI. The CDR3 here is CASSYSRQGRTEAFF. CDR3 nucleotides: TGTGCCAGCAGTTACTCTCGACAGGGAAGAACTGAAGCTTTCTTT.

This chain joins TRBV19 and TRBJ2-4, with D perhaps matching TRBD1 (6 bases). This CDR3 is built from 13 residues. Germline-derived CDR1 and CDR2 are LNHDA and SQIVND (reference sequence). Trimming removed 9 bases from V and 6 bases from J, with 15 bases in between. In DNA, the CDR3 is TGTGCCAGCGAAGAACAGGGTCTAAACATTCAGTACTTC. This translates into CASEEQGLNIQYF.

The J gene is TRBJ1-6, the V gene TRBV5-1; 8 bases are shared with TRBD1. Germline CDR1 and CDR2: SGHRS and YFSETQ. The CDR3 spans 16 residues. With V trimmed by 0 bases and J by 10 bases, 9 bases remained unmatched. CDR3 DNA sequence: TGCGCCAGCAGCTTGGACGGACAGGGTATTCAGTCACCCCTCCACTTT. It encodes CASSLDGQGIQSPLHF.

The CDR3 protein is CASRNRATNEKLFF. The CDR3 DNA is TGTGCCAGCAGGAACAGGGCAACTAATGAAAAACTGTTTTTT. The chain couples TRBV6-5 to TRBJ1-4, with D maybe TRBD1 (6 bases). Germline V lookup: CDR1 MNHEY, CDR2 SVGAGI. CDR3 length equals 14 residues. With 6 bases removed from V and 0 bases from J, the gap between germline ends came to 8 bases.

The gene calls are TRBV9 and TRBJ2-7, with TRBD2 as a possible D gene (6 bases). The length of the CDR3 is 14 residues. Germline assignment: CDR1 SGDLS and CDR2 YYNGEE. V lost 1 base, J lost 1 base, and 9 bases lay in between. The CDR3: CASSVRERSYEQYF. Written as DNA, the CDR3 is TGTGCCAGCAGCGTACGGGAGCGGTCCTACGAGCAGTACTTC.

CDR3 in amino acids: CASTPLGPVDRRRQISSYEQYF. Written as DNA, the CDR3 is TGTGCCAGCACTCCCCTGGGACCTGTCGACAGGAGAAGACAAATAAGCTCCTACGAGCAGTACTTC. The genes are TRBV2 and TRBJ2-7; D is perhaps TRBD1 (6 bases). V lost 7 bases to trimming and J lost 0 bases, with 37 bases between them. Germline CDR1 is SNHLY and CDR2 is FYNNEI. This CDR3 region has 22 residues.

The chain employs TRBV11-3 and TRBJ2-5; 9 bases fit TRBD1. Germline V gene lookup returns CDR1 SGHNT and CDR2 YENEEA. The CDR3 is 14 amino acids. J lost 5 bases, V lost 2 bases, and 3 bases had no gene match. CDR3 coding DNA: TGTGCCAGCAGCTTATCTGGGACAGGGGAGACCCAGTACTTC. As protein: CASSLSGTGETQYF.

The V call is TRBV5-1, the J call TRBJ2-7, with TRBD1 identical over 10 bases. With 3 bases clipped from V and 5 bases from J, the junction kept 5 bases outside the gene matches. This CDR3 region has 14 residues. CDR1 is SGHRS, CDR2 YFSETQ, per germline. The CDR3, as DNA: TGCGCCAGCAGCTCGGGACAGGGGTTCCACGAGCAGTACTTC. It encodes CASSSGQGFHEQYF. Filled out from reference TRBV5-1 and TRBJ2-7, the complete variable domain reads KAGVTQTPRYLIKTRGQQVTLSCSPISGHRSVSWYQQTPGQGLQFLFEYFSETQRNKGNFPGRFSGRQFSNSRSEMNVSTLELGDSALYLCASSSGQGFHEQYFGPGTRLTVT.

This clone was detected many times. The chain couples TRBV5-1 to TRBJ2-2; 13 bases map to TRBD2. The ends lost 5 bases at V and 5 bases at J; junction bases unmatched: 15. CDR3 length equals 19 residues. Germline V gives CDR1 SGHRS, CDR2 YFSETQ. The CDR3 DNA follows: TGCGCCAGCAGAGAAACGGCGGGACTAGCGGGGCTCAGGACCGGGGAGCTGTTTTTT. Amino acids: CASRETAGLAGLRTGELFF.

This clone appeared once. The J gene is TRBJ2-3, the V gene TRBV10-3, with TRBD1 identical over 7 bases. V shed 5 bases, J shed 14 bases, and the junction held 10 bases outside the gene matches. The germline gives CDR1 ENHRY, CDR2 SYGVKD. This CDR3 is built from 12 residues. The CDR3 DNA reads TGTGCCATCAGTCTCCCGGGACAGAGAGGGTATTTT. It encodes CAISLPGQRGYF.

The CDR3 protein is CASSFTWSTEAFF. DNA of the CDR3: TGTGCCAGCAGCTTTACCTGGAGCACTGAAGCTTTCTTT. J is TRBJ1-1 and V is TRBV5-5, with D unclear. Germline assignment: CDR1 SGHKS and CDR2 YYEKEE (reference sequence). CDR3 size: 13 residues. The V end was cut by 2 bases, the J end by 4 bases, with 9 bases between.

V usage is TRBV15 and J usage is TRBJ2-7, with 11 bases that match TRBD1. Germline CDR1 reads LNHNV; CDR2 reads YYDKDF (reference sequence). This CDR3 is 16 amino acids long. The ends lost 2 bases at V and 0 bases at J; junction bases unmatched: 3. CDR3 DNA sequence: TGTGCCACCAGCAGATGGGACAGGGGGAGCTCCTACGAGCAGTACTTC. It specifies CATSRWDRGSSYEQYF.